Reported below is one TCR beta chain. Its antigen is undetermined. The PCR contained 60 Vbeta and 13 Jbeta primers. Method: immunoSEQ multiplex PCR; TCRdb's copy keeps in-frame clones and lacks some. The sample carries about 180,000 clones, over 80% recorded once. The data were obtained in a study of cytomegalovirus exposure and HLA in healthy donors. The wider study: Inside one of the first data releases sat 80 million to 95 million unique TCRs taken from HLA-typed donors.

Study results and limitations: Researchers reported that three CMV-associated chains were confirmed in vitro as CMV antigen-specific. The investigators catalogued 150 to 200 TCR beta chains as cytomegalovirus-associated.

The CDR3 has 16 amino acids. Trimming removed 1 base from V and 5 bases from J; junction bases left unmatched: 6. Per germline, CDR1 SGHAT and CDR2 FQNNGV. This chain connects TRBV11-2 to TRBJ2-3; 10 bases match TRBD2. The origin of this receptor is a girl between 5 and 17 years old in good health and CMV-seropositive. Sequenced input: PBMCs. CDR3 DNA: TGTGCCAGCAGCTTAGGCCTAGCGGGAGTATTAGATACGCAGTATTTT. It yields the protein CASSLGLAGVLDTQYF.